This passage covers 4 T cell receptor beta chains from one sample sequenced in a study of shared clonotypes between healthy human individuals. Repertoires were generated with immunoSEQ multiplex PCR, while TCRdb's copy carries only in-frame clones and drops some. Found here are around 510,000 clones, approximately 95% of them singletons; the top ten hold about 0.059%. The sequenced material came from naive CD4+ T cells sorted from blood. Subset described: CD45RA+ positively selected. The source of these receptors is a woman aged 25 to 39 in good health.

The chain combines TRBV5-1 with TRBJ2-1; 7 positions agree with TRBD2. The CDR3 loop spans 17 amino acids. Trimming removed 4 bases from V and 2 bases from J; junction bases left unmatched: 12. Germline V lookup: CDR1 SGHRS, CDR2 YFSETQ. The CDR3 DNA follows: TGCGCCAGCAGCCTACGGAGGGTAGCGGGCCCCTACAATGAGCAGTTCTTC. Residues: CASSLRRVAGPYNEQFF.

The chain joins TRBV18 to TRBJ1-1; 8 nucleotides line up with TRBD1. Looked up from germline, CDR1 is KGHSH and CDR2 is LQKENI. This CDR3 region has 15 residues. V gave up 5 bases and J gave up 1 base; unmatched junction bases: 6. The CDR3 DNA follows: TGTGCCAGCTCAAACACCGGGACAGGGAACACTGAAGCTTTCTTT. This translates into CASSNTGTGNTEAFF.

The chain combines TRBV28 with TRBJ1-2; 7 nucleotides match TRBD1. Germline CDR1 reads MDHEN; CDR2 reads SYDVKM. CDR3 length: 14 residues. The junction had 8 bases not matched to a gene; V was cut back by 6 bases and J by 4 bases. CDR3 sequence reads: CASRIEGAGYGYTF. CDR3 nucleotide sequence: TGTGCCAGCAGGATAGAGGGGGCGGGCTATGGCTACACCTTC.

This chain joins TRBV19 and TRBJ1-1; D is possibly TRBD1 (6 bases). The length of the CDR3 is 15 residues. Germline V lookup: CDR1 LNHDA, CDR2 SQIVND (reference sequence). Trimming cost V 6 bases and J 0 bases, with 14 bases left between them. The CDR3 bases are TGTGCCAGTAGGATACTCGACAGGCTGAACACTGAAGCTTTCTTT. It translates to CASRILDRLNTEAFF.